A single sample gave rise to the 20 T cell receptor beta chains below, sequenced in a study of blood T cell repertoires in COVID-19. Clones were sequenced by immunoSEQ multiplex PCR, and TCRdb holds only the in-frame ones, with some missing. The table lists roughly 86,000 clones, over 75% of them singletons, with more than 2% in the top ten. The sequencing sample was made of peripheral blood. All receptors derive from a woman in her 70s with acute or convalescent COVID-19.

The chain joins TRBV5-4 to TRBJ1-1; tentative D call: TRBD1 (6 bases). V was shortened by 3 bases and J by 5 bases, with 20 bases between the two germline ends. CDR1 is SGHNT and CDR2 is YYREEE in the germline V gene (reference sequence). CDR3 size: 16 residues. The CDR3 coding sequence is TGTGCCAGCAGCTCCCTGGCGGGGGGCTATCCTACTGAAGCTTTCTTT. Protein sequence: CASSSLAGGYPTEAFF.

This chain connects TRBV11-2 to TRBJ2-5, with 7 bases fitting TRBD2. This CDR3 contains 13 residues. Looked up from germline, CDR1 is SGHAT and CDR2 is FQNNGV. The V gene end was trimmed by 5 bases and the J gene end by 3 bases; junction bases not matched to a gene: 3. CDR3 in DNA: TGTGCCAGCAGCCGTACTAGCGAAGAGACCCAGTACTTC. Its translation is CASSRTSEETQYF. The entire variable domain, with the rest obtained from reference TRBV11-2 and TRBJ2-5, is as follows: EAGVAQSPRYKIIEKRQSVAFWCNPISGHATLYWYQQILGQGPKLLIQFQNNGVVDDSQLPKDRFSAERLKGVDSTLKIQPAKLEDSAVYLCASSRTSEETQYFGPGTRLLVL.

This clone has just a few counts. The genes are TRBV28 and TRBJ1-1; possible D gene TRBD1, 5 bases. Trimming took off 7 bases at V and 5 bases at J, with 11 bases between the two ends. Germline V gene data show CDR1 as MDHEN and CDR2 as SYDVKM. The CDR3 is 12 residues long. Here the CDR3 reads CASTGAGTEAFF. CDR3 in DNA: TGTGCCAGCACCGGGGCGGGGACTGAAGCTTTCTTT.

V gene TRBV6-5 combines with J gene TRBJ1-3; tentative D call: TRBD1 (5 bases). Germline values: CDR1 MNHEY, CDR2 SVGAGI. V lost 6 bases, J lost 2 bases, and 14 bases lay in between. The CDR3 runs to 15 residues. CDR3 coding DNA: TGTGCCAGCAGACCTCGTGGAGGGGCTGGAAACACCATATATTTT. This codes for CASRPRGGAGNTIYF.

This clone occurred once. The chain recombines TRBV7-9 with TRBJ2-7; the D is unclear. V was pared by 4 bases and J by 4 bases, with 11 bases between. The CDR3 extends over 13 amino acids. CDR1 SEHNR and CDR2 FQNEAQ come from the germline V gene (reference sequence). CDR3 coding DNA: TGTGCCAGCAGCTCCAACCAGGATTACGAGCAGTACTTC. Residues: CASSSNQDYEQYF. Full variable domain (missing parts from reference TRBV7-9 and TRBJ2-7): DTGVSQNPRHKITKRGQNVTFRCDPISEHNRLYWYRQTLGQGPEFLTYFQNEAQLEKSRLLSDRFSAERPKGSFSTLEIQRTEQGDSAMYLCASSSNQDYEQYFGPGTRLTVT.

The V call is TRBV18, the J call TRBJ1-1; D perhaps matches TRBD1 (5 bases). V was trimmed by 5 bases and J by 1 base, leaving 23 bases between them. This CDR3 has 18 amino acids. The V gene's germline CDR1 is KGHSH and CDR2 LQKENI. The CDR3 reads CASSTLAGVGLRNTEAFF. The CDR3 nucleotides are TGTGCCAGCTCAACACTTGCGGGGGTGGGTTTGCGGAACACTGAAGCTTTCTTT.

CDR3 residues: CASSLSFREQFF. In DNA, the CDR3 is TGTGCCAGCAGCTTATCCTTCCGGGAGCAGTTCTTC. The chain links TRBV7-9 to TRBJ2-1, with D unclear. The CDR3 spans 12 residues. The germline V gene encodes CDR1 SEHNR and CDR2 FQNEAQ (reference sequence). V was clipped by 2 bases and J by 10 bases, with 9 bases between them.

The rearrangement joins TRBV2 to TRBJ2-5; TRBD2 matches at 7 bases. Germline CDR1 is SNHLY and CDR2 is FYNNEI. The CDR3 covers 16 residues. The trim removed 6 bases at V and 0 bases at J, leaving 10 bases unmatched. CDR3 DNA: TGTGCCAGCAGAGTGGGGTCGCGGGGGAACCAAGAGACCCAGTACTTC. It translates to CASRVGSRGNQETQYF.

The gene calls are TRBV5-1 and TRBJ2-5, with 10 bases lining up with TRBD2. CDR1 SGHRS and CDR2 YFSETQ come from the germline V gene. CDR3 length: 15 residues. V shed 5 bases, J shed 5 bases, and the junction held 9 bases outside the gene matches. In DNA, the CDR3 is TGCGCCAGCAGGAGCGGGGGGGCCGAAGGGGAGACCCAGTACTTC. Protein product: CASRSGGAEGETQYF.

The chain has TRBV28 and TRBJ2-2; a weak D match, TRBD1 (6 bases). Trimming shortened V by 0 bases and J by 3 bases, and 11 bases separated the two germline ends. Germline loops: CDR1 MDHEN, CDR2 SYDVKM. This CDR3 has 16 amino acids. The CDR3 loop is CASSLWAGVYTGELFF. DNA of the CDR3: TGTGCCAGCAGTTTATGGGCAGGGGTATACACCGGGGAGCTGTTTTTT.

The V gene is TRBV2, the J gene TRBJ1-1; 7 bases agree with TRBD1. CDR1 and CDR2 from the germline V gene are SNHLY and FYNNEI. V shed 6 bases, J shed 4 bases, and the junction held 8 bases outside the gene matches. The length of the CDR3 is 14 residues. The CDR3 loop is CASSGGRGATEAFF. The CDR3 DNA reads TGTGCCAGCAGCGGAGGCAGGGGGGCCACTGAAGCTTTCTTT.

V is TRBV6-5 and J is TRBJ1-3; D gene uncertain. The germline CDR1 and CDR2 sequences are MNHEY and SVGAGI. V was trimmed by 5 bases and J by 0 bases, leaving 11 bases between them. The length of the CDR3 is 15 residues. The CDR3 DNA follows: TGTGCCAGCAGTCCACTTGCGGGCTCTGGAAACACCATATATTTT. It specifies CASSPLAGSGNTIYF.

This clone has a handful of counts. The CDR3 sequence is CASSLAASGENQETQYF. CDR3 bases: TGCGCCAGCAGCTTGGCGGCTAGCGGGGAAAACCAAGAGACCCAGTACTTC. The chain combines TRBV5-1 with TRBJ2-5; the match to TRBD2 covers 9 bases. Trimming removed 0 bases from V and 0 bases from J; junction bases left unmatched: 6. The CDR3 has 17 residues. Germline CDR1 SGHRS, CDR2 YFSETQ.

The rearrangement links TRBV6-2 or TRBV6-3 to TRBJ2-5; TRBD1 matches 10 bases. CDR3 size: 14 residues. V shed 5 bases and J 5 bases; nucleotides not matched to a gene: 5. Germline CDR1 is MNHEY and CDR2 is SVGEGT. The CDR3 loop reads CASSEDRGKETQYF. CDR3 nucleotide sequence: TGTGCCAGCAGTGAGGACAGGGGGAAGGAGACCCAGTACTTC.

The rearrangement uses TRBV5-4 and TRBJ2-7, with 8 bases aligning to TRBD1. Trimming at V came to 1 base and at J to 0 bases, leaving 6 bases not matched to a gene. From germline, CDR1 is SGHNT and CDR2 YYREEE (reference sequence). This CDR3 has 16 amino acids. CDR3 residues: CASSLPPTGASYEQYF. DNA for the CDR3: TGTGCCAGCAGCTTGCCCCCGACAGGGGCCTCCTACGAGCAGTACTTC. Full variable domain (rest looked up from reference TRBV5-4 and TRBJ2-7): ETGVTQSPTHLIKTRGQQVTLRCSSQSGHNTVSWYQQALGQGPQFIFQYYREEENGRGNFPPRFSGLQFPNYSSELNVNALELDDSALYLCASSLPPTGASYEQYFGPGTRLTVT.

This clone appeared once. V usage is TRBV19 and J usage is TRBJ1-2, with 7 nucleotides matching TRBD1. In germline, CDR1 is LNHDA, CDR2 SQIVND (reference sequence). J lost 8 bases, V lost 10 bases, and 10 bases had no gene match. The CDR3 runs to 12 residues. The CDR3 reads CAISPRTGGYTF. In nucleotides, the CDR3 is TGTGCCATTTCCCCCCGGACAGGCGGCTACACCTTC.

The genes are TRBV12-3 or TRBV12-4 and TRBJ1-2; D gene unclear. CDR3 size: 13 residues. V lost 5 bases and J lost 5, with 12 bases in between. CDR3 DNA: TGTGCCAGCAGTCCCACCCGGGAGTATGGCTACACCTTC. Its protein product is CASSPTREYGYTF.

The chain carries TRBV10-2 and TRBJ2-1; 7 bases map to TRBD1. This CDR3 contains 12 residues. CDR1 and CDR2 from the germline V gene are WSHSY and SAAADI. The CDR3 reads CATRQGYNEQFF. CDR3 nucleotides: TGCGCTACTAGACAGGGATACAATGAGCAGTTCTTC.

The DNA of the CDR3 is TGTGCCAGCAGCCGCAATAGCGGGGGCGCGAGTGAAAAACTGTTTTTT. This translates into CASSRNSGGASEKLFF. This chain connects TRBV6-2 or TRBV6-3 to TRBJ1-4; D perhaps matches TRBD1 (6 bases). The germline V and J ends were trimmed by 6 bases and 7 bases, with 21 bases remaining between them. Per germline, CDR1 MNHEY and CDR2 SVGEGT. The CDR3 contains 16 residues.

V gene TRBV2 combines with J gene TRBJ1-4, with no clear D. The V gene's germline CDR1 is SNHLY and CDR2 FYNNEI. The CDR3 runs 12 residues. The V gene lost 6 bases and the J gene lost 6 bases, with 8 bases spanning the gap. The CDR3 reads CASSPRDEKLFF. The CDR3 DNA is TGTGCCAGCAGCCCTCGAGATGAAAAACTGTTTTTT.